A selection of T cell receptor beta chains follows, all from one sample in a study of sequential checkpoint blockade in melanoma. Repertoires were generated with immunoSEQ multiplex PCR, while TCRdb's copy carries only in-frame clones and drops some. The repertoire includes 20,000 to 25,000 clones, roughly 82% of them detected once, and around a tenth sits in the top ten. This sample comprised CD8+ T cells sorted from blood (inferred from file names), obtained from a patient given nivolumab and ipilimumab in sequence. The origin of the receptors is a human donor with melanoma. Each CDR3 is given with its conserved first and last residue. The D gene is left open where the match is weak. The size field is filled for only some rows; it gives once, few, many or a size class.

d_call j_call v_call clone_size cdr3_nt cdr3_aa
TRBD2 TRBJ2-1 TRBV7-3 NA TGTGCCAGCAGCCGACTAGCGACTAACAATGAGCAGTTCTTC CASSRLATNNEQFF
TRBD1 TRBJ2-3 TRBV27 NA TGTGCCAGCTTCCCCCAGGGGGCAGATACGCAGTATTTT CASFPQGADTQYF
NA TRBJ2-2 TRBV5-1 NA TGCGCCAGCAGCTTGGCCCAGGGGACCGGGGAGCTGTTTTTT CASSLAQGTGELFF
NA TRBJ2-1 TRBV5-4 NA TGTGCCAGCAGCCTGGGACACCAGAGCTCCTACAATGAGCAGTTCTTC CASSLGHQSSYNEQFF
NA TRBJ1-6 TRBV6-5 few TGTGCCAGCAGTTACTCTTCCGGGACACTCTCACCCCTCCACTTT CASSYSSGTLSPLHF
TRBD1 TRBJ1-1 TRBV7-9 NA TGTGCCAGCAGCTTGGACAGGGGTGAGGGTGAAGCTTTCTTT CASSLDRGEGEAFF
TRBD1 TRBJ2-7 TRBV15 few TGTGCCACCAGCAGAGGTACAGGGGTTCAATCCTACGAGCAGTACTTC CATSRGTGVQSYEQYF
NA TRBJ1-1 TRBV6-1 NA TGTGCCAGCACCAATCCTGCGACGGGGGGGACTGAAGCTTTCTTT CASTNPATGGTEAFF
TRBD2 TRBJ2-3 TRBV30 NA TGTGCCTGGAGTGAAGCGGGAGATGGAGATACGCAGTATTTT CAWSEAGDGDTQYF
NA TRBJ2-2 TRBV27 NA TGTGCCAGCAGTCCTATCGGACAGGGAGGGACCGGGGAGCTGTTTTTT CASSPIGQGGTGELFF
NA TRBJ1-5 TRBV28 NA TGTGCCAGCAGTCGACAGCCTAGCAATCAGCCCCAGCATTTT CASSRQPSNQPQHF
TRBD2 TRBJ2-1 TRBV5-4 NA TGTGCCGTTCCTAGCGGGAGCTACAATGAGCAGTTCTTC CAVPSGSYNEQFF
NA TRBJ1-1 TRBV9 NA TGTGCCAGCAGCGTAGAAGCAGGGAAGAACACTGAAGCTTTCTTT CASSVEAGKNTEAFF
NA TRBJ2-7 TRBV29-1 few TGCAGCGTTGAAGTACGGTCCTACGAGCAGTACTTC CSVEVRSYEQYF
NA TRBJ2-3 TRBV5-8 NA TGTGCCAGCAGCTTGGACTTTGGCACAGATACGCAGTATTTT CASSLDFGTDTQYF
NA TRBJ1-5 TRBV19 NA TGTGCCAGTAGTGTCGGGAATCATCAGCCCCAGCATTTT CASSVGNHQPQHF
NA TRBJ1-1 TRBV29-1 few TGCAGCGTTGAGGGGAGGGACACTGAAGCTTTCTTT CSVEGRDTEAFF
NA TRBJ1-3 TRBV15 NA TGTGCCACCAGCAGAGAGCGGAGGTATGGAAACACCATATATTTT CATSRERRYGNTIYF